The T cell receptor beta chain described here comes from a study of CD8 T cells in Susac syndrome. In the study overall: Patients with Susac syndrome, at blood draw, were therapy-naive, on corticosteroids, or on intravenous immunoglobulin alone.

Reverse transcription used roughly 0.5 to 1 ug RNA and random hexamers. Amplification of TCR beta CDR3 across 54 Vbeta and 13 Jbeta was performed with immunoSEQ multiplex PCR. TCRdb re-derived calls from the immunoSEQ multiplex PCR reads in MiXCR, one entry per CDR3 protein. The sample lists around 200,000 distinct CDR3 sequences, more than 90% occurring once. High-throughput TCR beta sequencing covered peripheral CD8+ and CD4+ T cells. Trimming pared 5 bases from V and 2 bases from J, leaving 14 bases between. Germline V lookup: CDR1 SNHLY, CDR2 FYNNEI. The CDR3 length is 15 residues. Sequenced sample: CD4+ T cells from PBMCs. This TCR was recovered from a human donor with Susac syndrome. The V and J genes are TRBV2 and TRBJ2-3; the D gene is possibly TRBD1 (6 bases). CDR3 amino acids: CASSYGQQATDTQYF. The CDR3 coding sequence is TGTGCCAGCAGTTATGGACAGCAAGCCACAGATACGCAGTATTTT.